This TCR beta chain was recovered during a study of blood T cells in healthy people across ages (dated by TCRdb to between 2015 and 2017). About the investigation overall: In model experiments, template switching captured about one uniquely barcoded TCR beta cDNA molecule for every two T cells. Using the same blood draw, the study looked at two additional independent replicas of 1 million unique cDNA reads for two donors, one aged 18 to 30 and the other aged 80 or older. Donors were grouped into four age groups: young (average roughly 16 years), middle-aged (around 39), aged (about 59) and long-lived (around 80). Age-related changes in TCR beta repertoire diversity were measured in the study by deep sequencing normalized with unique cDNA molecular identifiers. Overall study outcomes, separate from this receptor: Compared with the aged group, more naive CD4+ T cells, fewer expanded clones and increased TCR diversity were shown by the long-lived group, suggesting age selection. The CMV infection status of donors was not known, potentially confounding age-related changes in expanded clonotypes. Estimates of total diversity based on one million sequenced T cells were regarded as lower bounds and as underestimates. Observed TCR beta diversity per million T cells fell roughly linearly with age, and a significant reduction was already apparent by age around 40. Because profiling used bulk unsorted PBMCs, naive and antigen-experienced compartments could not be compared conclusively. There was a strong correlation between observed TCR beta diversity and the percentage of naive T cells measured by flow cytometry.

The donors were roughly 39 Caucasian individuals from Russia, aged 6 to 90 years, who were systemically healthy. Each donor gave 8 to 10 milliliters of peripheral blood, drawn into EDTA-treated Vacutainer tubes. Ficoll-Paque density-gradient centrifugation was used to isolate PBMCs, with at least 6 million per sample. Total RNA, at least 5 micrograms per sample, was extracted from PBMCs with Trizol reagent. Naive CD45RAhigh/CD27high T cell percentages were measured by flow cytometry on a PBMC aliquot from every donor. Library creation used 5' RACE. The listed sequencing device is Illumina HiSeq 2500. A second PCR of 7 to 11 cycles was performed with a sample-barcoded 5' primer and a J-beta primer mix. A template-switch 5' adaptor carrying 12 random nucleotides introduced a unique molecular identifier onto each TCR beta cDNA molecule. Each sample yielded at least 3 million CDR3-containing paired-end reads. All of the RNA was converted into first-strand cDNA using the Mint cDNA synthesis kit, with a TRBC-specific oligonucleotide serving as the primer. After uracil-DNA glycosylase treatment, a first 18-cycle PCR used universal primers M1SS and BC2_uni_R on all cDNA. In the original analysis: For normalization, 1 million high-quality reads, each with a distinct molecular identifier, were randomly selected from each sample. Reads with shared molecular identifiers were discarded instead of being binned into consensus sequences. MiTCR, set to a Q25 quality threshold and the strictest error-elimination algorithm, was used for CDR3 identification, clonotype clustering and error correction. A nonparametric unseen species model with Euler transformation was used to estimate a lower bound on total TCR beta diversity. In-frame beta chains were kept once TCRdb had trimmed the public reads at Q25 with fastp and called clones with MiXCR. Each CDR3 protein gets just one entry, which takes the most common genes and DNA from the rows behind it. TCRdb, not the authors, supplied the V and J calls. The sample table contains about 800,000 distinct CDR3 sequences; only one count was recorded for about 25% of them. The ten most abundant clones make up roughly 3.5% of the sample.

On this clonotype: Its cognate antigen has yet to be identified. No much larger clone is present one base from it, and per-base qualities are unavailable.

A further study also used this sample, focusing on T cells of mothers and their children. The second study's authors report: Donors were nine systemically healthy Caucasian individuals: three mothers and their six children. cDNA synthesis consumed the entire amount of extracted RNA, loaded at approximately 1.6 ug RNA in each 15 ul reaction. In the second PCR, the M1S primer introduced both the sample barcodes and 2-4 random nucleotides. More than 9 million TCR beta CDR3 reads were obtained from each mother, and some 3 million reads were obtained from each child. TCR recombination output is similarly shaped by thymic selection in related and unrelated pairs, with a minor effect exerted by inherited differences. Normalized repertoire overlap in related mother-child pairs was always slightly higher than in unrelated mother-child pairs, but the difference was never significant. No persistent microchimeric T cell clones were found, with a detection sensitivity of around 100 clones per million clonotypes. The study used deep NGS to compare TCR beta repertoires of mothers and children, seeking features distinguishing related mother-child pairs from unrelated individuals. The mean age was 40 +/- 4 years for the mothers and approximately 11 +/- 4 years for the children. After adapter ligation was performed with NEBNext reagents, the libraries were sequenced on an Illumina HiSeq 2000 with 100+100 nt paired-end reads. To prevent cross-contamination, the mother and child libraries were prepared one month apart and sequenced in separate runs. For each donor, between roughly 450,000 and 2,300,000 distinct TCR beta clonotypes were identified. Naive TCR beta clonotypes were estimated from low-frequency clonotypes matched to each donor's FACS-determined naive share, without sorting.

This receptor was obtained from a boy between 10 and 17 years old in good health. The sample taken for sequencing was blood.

For the CDR3, the sequence is CSAILAGGPSYNEQFF. Read as DNA, the sequence is TGCAGCGCTATACTAGCGGGAGGTCCCTCCTACAATGAGCAGTTCTTC. The sequence joins TRBV29-1 to TRBJ2-1; TRBD2 agrees with 12 junctional bases. The CDR3 starts with the cysteine, ends with the phenylalanine, and has 16 residues. Just CDR3 DNA is preserved here, 48 bases in frame from base 1. V and J are trimmed by 7 bases and 0 bases, and the gene matches miss 7 bases of the junction. CDR1 and CDR2, per the germline V gene, are SQVTM and ANQGSEA.